A single sample gave rise to the 8 T cell receptor beta chains below, sequenced in a study of cytomegalovirus exposure and HLA in healthy donors. The PCR contained 60 Vbeta and 13 Jbeta primers. The repertoire was sequenced with immunoSEQ multiplex PCR; TCRdb's copy has only in-frame clones and lacks some. The sample holds some 130,000 clones, about three quarters seen once. Sequenced sample: PBMCs. These receptors originate from a woman aged 40-49 years in good health and CMV-seronegative.

Turning to this clone: This sample includes further DNA sequences coding for the same CDR3. The chain uses TRBV5-1 and TRBJ1-1, with no clear D. V dropped 0 bases and J dropped 3 bases, with 6 bases sitting between them. Per germline, CDR1 SGHRS and CDR2 YFSETQ. The CDR3 totals 13 residues. CDR3 region: CASSLGGDTEAFF. The CDR3 coding sequence is TGCGCCAGCAGCTTGGGCGGGGACACTGAAGCTTTCTTT.

V gene TRBV2 combines with J gene TRBJ1-5; D unclear. Trimming stripped 7 bases from V and 0 bases from J, with 10 bases between. Germline assignment: CDR1 SNHLY and CDR2 FYNNEI. The CDR3 runs 14 residues. The CDR3 loop is CASKGGYSNQPQHF. The CDR3 nucleotides are TGTGCCAGCAAAGGCGGATATAGCAATCAGCCCCAGCATTTT.

The chain has TRBV7-2 and TRBJ2-7, with 8 bases that match TRBD2. CDR1 and CDR2 from the germline V gene are SGHTA and FQGNSA. The CDR3 is 14 residues long. V shed 1 base, J shed 3 bases, and the junction held 2 bases outside the gene matches. The chain's CDR3 is CASSLVGTSYEQYF. In DNA, the CDR3 is TGTGCCAGCAGCTTAGTGGGGACTAGCTACGAGCAGTACTTC.

The chain combines TRBV5-4 with TRBJ1-2; possible D gene TRBD1, 6 bases. CDR1 and CDR2 from the germline V gene are SGHNT and YYREEE (reference sequence). V gave up 4 bases and J gave up 0 bases, with 16 bases separating them. This CDR3 is 16 amino acids long. The CDR3 here is CASSPQGGTANYGYTF. The CDR3 DNA is TGTGCCAGCAGCCCTCAAGGGGGAACAGCTAACTATGGCTACACCTTC.

The V and J genes are TRBV15 and TRBJ1-4; D is unresolved. The CDR3 runs 14 residues. The V gene lost 0 bases and the J gene lost 10 bases, with 12 bases spanning the gap. Germline CDR1 is LNHNV and CDR2 is YYDKDF (reference sequence). CDR3 bases: TGTGCCACCAGCAGAGATCGAACAGCGGGAAAACTGTTTTTT. This codes for CATSRDRTAGKLFF.

The rearrangement joins TRBV5-4 to TRBJ1-2, with TRBD1 as a possible D gene (5 bases). This CDR3 has 14 amino acids. Per the germline V gene, CDR1 is SGHNT and CDR2 is YYREEE (reference sequence). V was pared by 2 bases and J by 2 bases, with 10 bases between. CDR3: CASSFWGGNYGYTF. The CDR3 DNA reads as TGTGCCAGCAGCTTTTGGGGGGGGAACTATGGCTACACCTTC.

The CDR3 loop is CASSLGTPGDTEAFF. In nucleotides, the CDR3 is TGTGCCAGCAGCTTAGGGACACCGGGAGACACTGAAGCTTTCTTT. This chain links TRBV7-9 with TRBJ1-1, with D possibly being TRBD1 (5 bases). With 1 base removed from V and 3 bases from J, the gap between germline ends came to 12 bases. CDR1 and CDR2 from the germline V gene are SEHNR and FQNEAQ (reference sequence). The CDR3 spans 15 residues.

This clone was picked up one time. The chain joins TRBV5-8 to TRBJ2-3, with TRBD1 matching 10 bases. Germline lookup yields CDR1 SGHTS and CDR2 YDEGEE. J was trimmed by 6 bases and V by 4 bases; bases with no gene match: 11. The CDR3 totals 16 residues. CDR3 amino acids: CASSLRTGGLSDTQYF. CDR3 sequence (DNA): TGTGCCAGCAGCCTCCGGACAGGGGGTTTATCGGATACGCAGTATTTT.